The 20 T cell receptor beta chains in this list originate from one sample, sequenced in a study of shared clonotypes between healthy human individuals. TCRdb's copy holds only in-frame clones and misses some; the assay was immunoSEQ multiplex PCR. The sample carries about 1.1 million clones, around 77% recorded once. Sequencing was performed on memory CD4+ T cells from PBMCs. The subset: CD45RA-negative fraction. The source is a man aged 18-30 years in good health. Some clones in this sample may be carry-over from other donors' samples.

This clone was seen repeatedly, ten times or more. Distinct nucleotide sequences in the sample also encode this CDR3. V gene TRBV5-1 combines with J gene TRBJ1-4; 8 nucleotides line up with TRBD1. J was trimmed by 8 bases and V by 5 bases; bases with no gene match: 5. From germline, CDR1 is SGHRS and CDR2 YFSETQ. The CDR3 covers 13 residues. In DNA form, the CDR3 reads TGCGCCAGCAGTAGACAGGGGAACGAAAAACTGTTTTTT. This gives the protein CASSRQGNEKLFF.

This clone has a handful of counts. The chain combines TRBV6-1 with TRBJ2-3, with D perhaps TRBD1 or TRBD2 (6 bases each). Trimming left V 4 bases short and J 2 bases short, with 16 bases between. Germline values: CDR1 MNHNS, CDR2 SASEGT. The CDR3 contains 16 residues. CDR3 residues: CASSGTTGTFTDTQYF. In DNA, the CDR3 is TGTGCCAGCAGTGGCACCACAGGGACTTTCACAGATACGCAGTATTTT.

The chain is built from TRBV2 and TRBJ2-1; no reliable D call. V shed 7 bases and J shed 2 bases, with 12 bases lying between them. CDR1 is SNHLY and CDR2 is FYNNEI in the germline V gene. The CDR3 consists of 14 residues. CDR3 DNA sequence: TGTGCCAGCACACCGCTTATCCCCTACAATGAGCAGTTCTTC. This encodes CASTPLIPYNEQFF.

The rearrangement uses TRBV29-1 and TRBJ2-2; D may be TRBD1 (5 bases). There are 15 residues in the CDR3. V gave up 4 bases and J gave up 3 bases, with 15 bases separating them. In germline, CDR1 is SQVTM, CDR2 ANQGSEA. Here the CDR3 reads CSVGGGNIDTGELFF. The CDR3 bases are TGCAGCGTTGGGGGCGGAAATATCGACACCGGGGAGCTGTTTTTT.

This rearrangement joins TRBV11-1 to TRBJ1-2; D remains ambiguous. There are 15 residues in the CDR3. Trimming removed 5 bases from V and 0 bases from J, with 13 bases in between. Germline loops: CDR1 SGHAT, CDR2 FQDESV (reference sequence). The CDR3 region has the DNA TGTGCCAGCAGCCCTACTGACAACTCTAACTATGGCTACACCTTC. Translating gives CASSPTDNSNYGYTF.

This chain joins TRBV7-6 and TRBJ2-1, with TRBD2 matching over 11 bases. This CDR3 is built from 18 residues. The V gene's germline CDR1 is SGHVS and CDR2 FNYEAQ. J lost 0 bases, V lost 2 bases, and 6 bases had no gene match. In DNA form, the CDR3 reads TGTGCCAGCAGCTTATGGCTAGCGGGAGGTACCTCCTACAATGAGCAGTTCTTC. Translating gives CASSLWLAGGTSYNEQFF.

Notes on this clone: This sample includes further DNA sequences coding for the same CDR3. The genes are TRBV4-1 and TRBJ2-1; 10 bases agree with TRBD2. The junction had 8 bases not matched to a gene; V was cut back by 3 bases and J by 3 bases. CDR1 and CDR2 (germline): MGHRA, YSYEKL. CDR3 length: 17 residues. For the CDR3, the DNA is TGCGCCAGCAGCCAGCCTAGCGGGAGAGGGGTCTACAATGAGCAGTTCTTC. This sequence encodes CASSQPSGRGVYNEQFF.

This clone appeared a few times. The genes are TRBV7-9 and TRBJ1-2; D is perhaps TRBD1 (5 bases). Trimming cost V 6 bases and J 8 bases, with 22 bases left between them. Germline assignment: CDR1 SEHNR and CDR2 FQNEAQ (reference sequence). The CDR3 has 15 residues. The CDR3 coding sequence is TGTGCCAGCAGTTCCTCAGTGGGACTTGATCCGGGCTACACCTTC. The encoded protein is CASSSSVGLDPGYTF.

This sequence joins TRBV9 and TRBJ2-1; 7 bases are shared with TRBD2. This CDR3 has 15 amino acids. The ends lost 2 bases at V and 4 bases at J; junction bases unmatched: 6. Per germline, CDR1 SGDLS and CDR2 YYNGEE. Written as DNA, the CDR3 is TGTGCCAGCAGCGTGGAGGGAGGGGAGTACAATGAGCAGTTCTTC. Protein product: CASSVEGGEYNEQFF.

J is TRBJ2-1 and V is TRBV7-2; possible D gene TRBD1, 5 bases. CDR1 SGHTA and CDR2 FQGNSA come from the germline V gene. The CDR3 sequence is 13 residues long. Trimming took off 5 bases at V and 9 bases at J, with 14 bases between the two ends. The CDR3 DNA reads as TGTGCCAGCAGCACCCGATGGGGCGGTGAGCAGTTCTTC. This gives the protein CASSTRWGGEQFF.

This clone was counted many times. Other DNA sequences in this sample translate to the same CDR3. The chain employs TRBV7-9 and TRBJ2-1; TRBD2 aligns across 14 bases. The V and J ends lost 4 bases and 4 bases, in that order; junction bases with no gene match: 3. CDR3 length equals 16 residues. CDR1 is SEHNR and CDR2 is FQNEAQ in the germline V gene (reference sequence). The CDR3 loop is CASSSRLAGGYNEQFF. The CDR3, as DNA: TGTGCCAGCAGCTCCCGACTAGCGGGAGGGTACAATGAGCAGTTCTTC.

V and J are TRBV28 and TRBJ1-5; D remains unclear. The CDR3 contains 12 residues. V lost 5 bases, J lost 7 bases, and 9 bases lay in between. Germline CDR1 is MDHEN and CDR2 is SYDVKM. CDR3 loop: CASSVVLQPQHF. For the CDR3, the DNA is TGTGCCAGCAGTGTGGTTCTGCAGCCCCAGCATTTT.

This clone was observed a single time. At the DNA level, this CDR3 is encoded by other sequences in the same sample as well. The chain recombines TRBV30 with TRBJ2-1; D not certain. Trimming shortened V by 0 bases and J by 6 bases, and 6 bases separated the two germline ends. The CDR3 runs to 12 residues. In germline, CDR1 is GTSNPN, CDR2 SVGIG (reference sequence). The CDR3 DNA reads as TGTGCCTGGAGTGTCTTGGGCAATGAGCAGTTCTTC. Residues: CAWSVLGNEQFF.

J is TRBJ2-7 and V is TRBV7-3; 9 bases line up with TRBD2. CDR3 length: 15 amino acids. Germline V gene sequence: CDR1 SGHTA, CDR2 FQGTGA. Trimming cost V 4 bases and J 1 base; bases outside gene matches: 5. For the CDR3, the DNA is TGTGCCAGCAGCTCCTCGAGCGGGAGGTCCTACGAGCAGTACTTC. Translation: CASSSSSGRSYEQYF.

The V call is TRBV21-1, the J call TRBJ2-7; the tabulated D call, TRBD1, remains unverified against the DNA. TRBV21-1 is recorded as a pseudogene. The CDR3 has 15 residues. CDR3 sequence (DNA): TGTGCCAGCAGCACCCCTGAGACAGGGCAACACGAGCAGTACTTC. Translation gives CASSTPETGQHEQYF.

About this clone itself: Additional DNA sequences in this sample encode the identical CDR3. The CDR3 nucleotides read TGTGCCAGCTCACCGCAGGGTAACACTGAAGCTTTCTTT. Protein product: CASSPQGNTEAFF. The chain links TRBV18 to TRBJ1-1, with a tentative D call TRBD1 (5 bases). Germline V gene sequence: CDR1 KGHSH, CDR2 LQKENI. The CDR3 is made up of 13 amino acids. Trimming took off 3 bases at V and 2 bases at J, with 7 bases between the two ends.

This chain connects TRBV28 to TRBJ2-7, with no clear D. V lost 3 bases to trimming and J lost 0 bases, with 9 bases between them. The V gene's germline CDR1 is MDHEN and CDR2 SYDVKM. The CDR3 contains 14 residues. In DNA, the CDR3 is TGTGCCAGCAGTTTGACCGTGCTCTCCTACGAGCAGTACTTC. Protein product: CASSLTVLSYEQYF.

V is TRBV18 and J is TRBJ2-1; 10 nucleotides match TRBD1. The CDR3 consists of 15 residues. The V segment lost 5 bases and the J segment 4 bases; nucleotides outside the gene matches: 5. Germline V gene lookup returns CDR1 KGHSH and CDR2 LQKENI. The CDR3 loop reads CASSSGTGEYNEQFF. In nucleotides, the CDR3 is TGTGCCAGCTCATCAGGGACAGGGGAGTACAATGAGCAGTTCTTC.

This chain joins TRBV6-1 and TRBJ1-5, with D possibly TRBD1 on 6 matching bases. The CDR3 covers 13 residues. Trimming left V 7 bases short and J 1 base short, with 8 bases between. Germline-derived CDR1 and CDR2 are MNHNS and SASEGT. The CDR3 DNA reads TGTGCCAGCAAAGGGGGGAGCAATCAGCCCCAGCATTTT. Translation: CASKGGSNQPQHF.

In its sample, this clone was seen a few times. The gene calls are TRBV7-2 and TRBJ2-3; 7 nucleotides line up with TRBD2. Trimming took 4 bases from V and 0 from J; bases not matched to a gene: 4. Germline V CDR1 and CDR2: SGHTA, FQGNSA. CDR3 length: 15 residues. The CDR3 loop is CASSWDYQSTDTQYF. CDR3 in DNA: TGTGCCAGCAGCTGGGACTACCAGAGCACAGATACGCAGTATTTT.